This TCR delta chain was obtained from a study of Vδ1+ human thymocytes. Whole-study results and caveats: Unlike peripheral blood Vdelta1+ controls, thymic delta-chain sequences included about 20% Vdelta2 and few Vdelta3. In the thymus, TRG and TRD repertoires looked highly polyclonal with Gaussian CDR3 lengths. TRD repertoires were essentially private, unlike widely shared TRG clonotypes.

Sequences come from RNA converted to cDNA by reverse transcription. Pooled V-gene forward primers with one constant-region reverse primer generated the CDR3 amplicons by multiplex PCR. TCRdb reprocessed the multiplex PCR reads through CATT. The sample holds about 75,000 delta-chain clones, more than 30% seen once. The V gene lost 1 base and the J gene lost 1 base, with 10 bases spanning the gap. The CDR3 is made up of 15 amino acids. CDR1 is TSWWSYY, CDR2 QGS, per germline. Concerning this clone itself: Its antigen remains unidentified.

Alphabeta T cells were depleted, then CD3+ Vdelta1+ Vdelta2- thymocytes were FACS-sorted. Between roughly 97% and 99.6% of sorted thymocytes were Vdelta1+. The rearrangement links TRDV1 to TRDJ1; no definite D call. The receptor comes from a boy less than two years old who had congenital heart surgery. Sequenced sample: Vdelta1+ gamma-delta thymocytes from the thymus. Subset noted: FACS-sorted CD3+ TCRalphabeta- TCRVdelta1+ TCRVdelta2- thymocytes. CDR3 sequence: CALGERLESTDKLIF. CDR3 nucleotide sequence: TGTGCTCTTGGGGAACGACTCGAGTCCACCGATAAACTCATCTTT.